Listed below are T cell receptor beta chains from one sample, sequenced in a study of CXCR3-negative and CXCR3-positive naive CD8 T cells. TCRdb processed the 5' RACE reads again and assigns one entry to each CDR3 protein, with no DNA. Its listing shows more than 20,000 distinct CDR3 sequences. Sequencing used naive CXCR3- CD8+ T cells from blood. Receptors were obtained from a human donor in good health. Some clones in this sample may be carry-over from other donors' samples. The CDR3 runs from the conserved cysteine through the conserved F or W. Size is omitted from some rows. Given values are once, few, many or a class for expanded clones.

cdr3_aa: CSVAGTGGFTNEKLFF
clone_size: -
j_call: TRBJ1-4
v_call: TRBV29-1

cdr3_aa: CASSVGAGQPQHF
clone_size: -
j_call: TRBJ1-5
v_call: TRBV9

cdr3_aa: CASSDGQRNIQYF
clone_size: -
j_call: TRBJ2-4
v_call: TRBV2

cdr3_aa: CASSLSPYNQPQHF
clone_size: -
j_call: TRBJ1-5
v_call: TRBV12-3/TRBV12-4

cdr3_aa: CASSQPPGISGNTIYF
clone_size: -
j_call: TRBJ1-3
v_call: TRBV4-2

cdr3_aa: CASSPGRGYGYTF
clone_size: -
j_call: TRBJ1-2
v_call: TRBV12-3/TRBV12-4

cdr3_aa: CASSLTGQLDF
clone_size: -
j_call: TRBJ1-1
v_call: TRBV7-3

cdr3_aa: CASSLELSAYNEQFF
clone_size: -
j_call: TRBJ2-1
v_call: TRBV11-2

cdr3_aa: CASSATRDEQYF
clone_size: -
j_call: TRBJ2-7
v_call: TRBV7-6

cdr3_aa: CASSSITGQGAAGELFF
clone_size: -
j_call: TRBJ2-2
v_call: TRBV7-9

cdr3_aa: CASRDRTEAFF
clone_size: -
j_call: TRBJ1-1
v_call: TRBV12-3/TRBV12-4

cdr3_aa: CASNLDDYNEQFF
clone_size: medium-sized
j_call: TRBJ2-1
v_call: TRBV6-2/TRBV6-3